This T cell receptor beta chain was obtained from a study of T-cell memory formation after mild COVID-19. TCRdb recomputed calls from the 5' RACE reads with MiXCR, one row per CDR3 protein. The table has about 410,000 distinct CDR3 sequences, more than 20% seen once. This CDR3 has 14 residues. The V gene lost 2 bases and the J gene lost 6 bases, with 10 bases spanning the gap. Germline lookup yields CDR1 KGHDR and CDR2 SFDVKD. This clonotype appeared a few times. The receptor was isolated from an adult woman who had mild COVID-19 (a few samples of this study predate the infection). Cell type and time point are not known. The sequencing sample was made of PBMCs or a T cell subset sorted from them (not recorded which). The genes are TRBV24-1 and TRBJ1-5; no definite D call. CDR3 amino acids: CATSDSKGIQPQHF. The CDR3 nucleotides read TGTGCCACCAGTGATTCAAAGGGCATTCAGCCCCAGCATTTT.